This TCR beta chain was sequenced during a study of blood T cell repertoires in COVID-19. The CDR3 has 12 residues. Trimming at V came to 8 bases and at J to 13 bases, leaving 12 bases not matched to a gene. Germline-derived CDR1 and CDR2 are SQVTM and ANQGSEA. The protocol was immunoSEQ multiplex PCR, while the TCRdb copy is restricted to in-frame clones and leaves out a portion. The sample yields under 250,000 clones, roughly 85% seen once. During active infection, Seattle patients enrolled and were then monitored through disease. This clonotype originated in a man aged 45-60 years with COVID-19, enrolled during active disease. Material: peripheral blood. This chain uses TRBV29-1 with TRBJ1-4; 8 bases line up with TRBD1. CDR3: CSCDRGGGGLFF. The CDR3 region has the DNA TGCAGCTGCGACAGGGGCGGTGGCGGACTGTTTTTT.